Shown below are 10 T cell receptor beta chains from a single sample sequenced in a study of T-cell memory formation after mild COVID-19. TCRdb processed the 5' RACE reads anew with MiXCR; each CDR3 protein has one entry. The repertoire holds about 410,000 distinct CDR3 sequences, about a sixth seen once, with about a fifth in the top ten. The sequenced sample was PBMCs or a T cell subset sorted from them (not recorded which). The origin of the receptors is a man younger than 30 who had mild COVID-19 (a few samples of this study predate the infection). Cell type and time point are not known.

This clonotype was recorded a few times. V and J are TRBV4-1 and TRBJ2-3; D not resolved. Germline V CDR1 and CDR2: MGHRA, YSYEKL. V lost 4 bases, J lost 2 bases, and 7 bases lay in between. This CDR3 spans 13 amino acids. DNA for the CDR3: TGCGCCAGCAGCCCGGACCTCACAGATACGCAGTATTTT. Translation: CASSPDLTDTQYF.

The chain uses TRBV12-5 and TRBJ2-1; D unresolved. The germline V gene encodes CDR1 LGHNT and CDR2 FRNRAP. The V end lost 0 bases, the J end lost 6 bases, and 24 bases lay between the germline ends. CDR3 size: 19 residues. The CDR3 protein is CASGLVPRTKGRQGNEQFF. The DNA of the CDR3 is TGTGCTAGTGGTTTGGTCCCCAGGACGAAAGGACGGCAAGGCAATGAGCAGTTCTTC. The full variable domain, with the rest looked up from reference TRBV12-5 and TRBJ2-1, is DARVTQTPRHKVTEMGQEVTMRCQPILGHNTVFWYRQTMMQGLELLAYFRNRAPLDDSGMPKDRFSAEMPDATLATLKIQPSEPRDSAVYFCASGLVPRTKGRQGNEQFFGPGTRLTVL.

This chain connects TRBV9 to TRBJ1-1; a possible D gene is TRBD1 (6 bases). The CDR3 has 15 residues. Germline V gives CDR1 SGDLS, CDR2 YYNGEE. V was shortened by 4 bases and J by 3 bases, with 16 bases between the two germline ends. In nucleotides, the CDR3 is TGTGCCAGCAGCACCGAGACAGGAGGCGACACTGAAGCTTTCTTT. Residues: CASSTETGGDTEAFF.

This clonotype was seen a few times. This chain links TRBV5-1 with TRBJ2-3, with 15 positions matching TRBD2. Germline values: CDR1 SGHRS, CDR2 YFSETQ. V was clipped by 6 bases and J by 4 bases; unmatched bases: 6. This CDR3 comprises 16 residues. The CDR3 DNA is TGCGCCAGCACCCTCGGACTAGCGGGGGGGGCAGATACGCAGTATTTT. This codes for CASTLGLAGGADTQYF.

This CDR3 is CASSQVELDRPGEQFF. The CDR3 DNA reads TGCGCCAGCAGCCAAGTGGAGCTAGACCGTCCGGGGGAGCAGTTCTTC. The V and J genes are TRBV4-1 and TRBJ2-1; D perhaps matches TRBD2 (5 bases). Trimming removed 1 base at V and 10 bases at J, with 20 bases between. The CDR3 runs to 16 residues. Germline V gives CDR1 MGHRA, CDR2 YSYEKL.

This clonotype has more than one count but fewer than ten. The gene calls are TRBV5-1 and TRBJ2-2; the D is unclear. The ends were cut back, 5 bases at V and 2 bases at J, with 16 bases in the middle. The germline gives CDR1 SGHRS, CDR2 YFSETQ. CDR3 length equals 16 residues. This chain's CDR3 is CASRIHASGNTGELFF. CDR3 DNA: TGCGCCAGCAGGATCCATGCTAGTGGTAACACCGGGGAGCTGTTTTTT.

This clonotype was seen more than once but under ten times. The genes are TRBV5-1 and TRBJ2-2; tentative D call: TRBD1 (6 bases). The CDR3 is 20 amino acids. Germline values: CDR1 SGHRS, CDR2 YFSETQ. V was shortened by 4 bases and J by 1 base, with 26 bases between the two germline ends. CDR3 loop: CASSMGAGWQRTVNTGELFF. For the CDR3, the DNA is TGCGCCAGCAGCATGGGGGCTGGGTGGCAAAGGACGGTGAACACCGGGGAGCTGTTTTTT.

This clonotype was counted between two and nine times. The V call is TRBV3-1, the J call TRBJ2-2; D is undetermined. Deletions cut 1 base from V and 5 bases from J, with 11 bases between. Per germline, CDR1 LGHDT and CDR2 YNNKEL (reference sequence). The CDR3 runs 15 residues. The CDR3 loop reads CASSQAQKGTGELFF. In nucleotides, the CDR3 is TGTGCCAGCAGCCAAGCCCAAAAAGGGACCGGGGAGCTGTTTTTT.

J is TRBJ1-2 and V is TRBV18; D ambiguous. V was cut by 5 bases and J by 6 bases, with 13 bases left in between. The CDR3 extends over 13 amino acids. CDR1 is KGHSH and CDR2 is LQKENI in the germline V gene. This CDR3 is CASSSGRYDGYTF. The CDR3 DNA follows: TGTGCCAGCTCATCTGGACGGTACGATGGCTACACCTTC.

This rearrangement joins TRBV12-3 or TRBV12-4 to TRBJ1-1; perhaps TRBD1 as D (5 bases). Trimming shortened V by 3 bases and J by 6 bases, and 8 bases separated the two germline ends. This CDR3 is 12 amino acids long. CDR3 loop: CASSFLGAEAFF. In DNA, the CDR3 is TGTGCCAGCAGTTTCTTAGGGGCTGAAGCTTTCTTT.